The 23 T cell receptor beta chains listed next were all sequenced from one sample in a study of CD8 T cells in Susac syndrome. RNA totalling about 0.5 to 1 ug underwent reverse transcription with random hexamers. TCRdb passed the immunoSEQ multiplex PCR reads through MiXCR, listing each CDR3 protein once. The table shows approximately 120,000 distinct CDR3 sequences, with around nine tenths occurring only once. The sequenced sample was CD8+ T cells from PBMCs. These receptors originate from a human donor with multiple sclerosis.

To note about this clonotype: The junction does not match germline at one end; this may be a read error. The CDR3 DNA reads as TGTGCCAGCACACCTAAAGAGTGCGGGAACTTC. It yields the protein CASTPKECGNF. The V gene is TRBV6-1, the J gene TRBJ2-7, with D possibly TRBD2 on 6 matching bases. CDR3 length: 11 amino acids. The germline CDR1 and CDR2 sequences are MNHNS and SASEGT.

V gene TRBV5-4 combines with J gene TRBJ1-1; D is perhaps TRBD1 (6 bases). This CDR3 has 14 residues. Trimming took 4 bases from V and 4 from J, leaving 14 bases between them. Germline CDR1 and CDR2: SGHNT and YYREEE (reference sequence). The CDR3 protein is CASSLNGGPTEAFF. The DNA of the CDR3 is TGTGCCAGCAGCCTGAATGGGGGCCCCACTGAAGCTTTCTTT.

This clonotype was seen only once. V gene TRBV27 combines with J gene TRBJ2-2, with D perhaps matching TRBD1 (6 bases). The CDR3 is 15 amino acids. Looked up from germline, CDR1 is MNHEY and CDR2 is SMNVEV (reference sequence). V was trimmed by 8 bases and J by 7 bases, leaving 20 bases between them. The CDR3 sequence is CASGPGTYLFGELFF. For the CDR3, the DNA is TGTGCCAGCGGGCCGGGGACATATCTTTTCGGGGAGCTGTTTTTT.

This chain links TRBV4-3 with TRBJ2-1, with 14 bases matching TRBD2. V lost 1 base and J lost 16; bases outside the gene matches: 3. Germline CDR1 is LGHNA and CDR2 is YSLEER. This CDR3 has 13 residues. CDR3 coding DNA: TGCGCCAGCAGCCAAGGGACTAGCGGGAGGATATTCTTC. Its protein is CASSQGTSGRIFF.

The V gene is TRBV2, the J gene TRBJ2-1; D is ambiguous. Germline V gene data show CDR1 as SNHLY and CDR2 as FYNNEI. V was shortened by 6 bases and J by 0 bases, with 6 bases between the two germline ends. The CDR3 runs to 13 residues. The chain's CDR3 is CASSDISYNEQFF. The CDR3 coding sequence is TGTGCCAGCAGCGATATCTCCTACAATGAGCAGTTCTTC.

The V gene is TRBV13, the J gene TRBJ2-5; no clear D. CDR1 is PRHDT and CDR2 is FYEKMQ in the germline V gene (reference sequence). The germline V and J ends were trimmed by 5 bases and 4 bases, with 11 bases remaining between them. The CDR3 covers 13 residues. The CDR3 loop is CASSPDRAETQYF. The CDR3 coding sequence is TGTGCCAGCAGCCCGGACCGGGCAGAGACCCAGTACTTC. The entire variable domain, with the rest obtained from reference TRBV13 and TRBJ2-5, is as follows: AAGVIQSPRHLIKEKRETATLKCYPIPRHDTVYWYQQGPGQDPQFLISFYEKMQSDKGSIPDRFSAQQFSDYHSELNMSSLELGDSALYFCASSPDRAETQYFGPGTRLLVL.

This clonotype was detected once. The chain combines TRBV4-1 with TRBJ2-1; D unresolved. Trimming took off 4 bases at V and 4 bases at J, with 14 bases between the two ends. Germline CDR1 is MGHRA and CDR2 is YSYEKL. The CDR3 runs 15 residues. The CDR3 DNA is TGCGCCAGCAGCCTGACTCAACTGGGGTACAATGAGCAGTTCTTC. The encoded protein is CASSLTQLGYNEQFF.

In this sample, this clonotype turned up once. The rearrangement links TRBV29-1 to TRBJ2-5, with D perhaps given as TRBD1 or TRBD2 (5 bases each). The DNA end is more similar to TRBJ2-7, so the J call may be wrong. Germline V gene sequence: CDR1 SQVTM, CDR2 ANQGSEA. There are 13 residues in the CDR3. The CDR3 reads CSGYGDRDGEQYF. As DNA, the CDR3 is TGCAGCGGGTACGGGGACCGCGACGGCGAGCAGTACTTC.

The chain couples TRBV7-6 to TRBJ2-5; no clear D gene. CDR1 is SGHVS, CDR2 FNYEAQ, per germline. The CDR3 extends over 14 amino acids. V was trimmed by 3 bases and J by 4 bases, leaving 12 bases between them. The CDR3 spells CASSFGENGETQYF. The CDR3 DNA reads as TGTGCCAGCAGCTTTGGGGAAAATGGAGAGACCCAGTACTTC. Supplemented by reference TRBV7-6 and TRBJ2-5, the full variable domain reads GAGVSQSPRYKVTKRGQDVALRCDPISGHVSLYWYRQALGQGPEFLTYFNYEAQQDKSGLPNDRFSAERPEGSISTLTIQRTEQRDSAMYRCASSFGENGETQYFGPGTRLLVL.

The genes are TRBV3-1 and TRBJ1-1; 10 bases match TRBD1. V shed 6 bases and J 4 bases; nucleotides not matched to a gene: 5. The length of the CDR3 is 14 residues. Germline V gives CDR1 LGHDT, CDR2 YNNKEL (reference sequence). The CDR3 region has the DNA TGTGCCAGCAGGCGGACAGGGGGGGGCACTGAAGCTTTCTTT. Translation gives CASRRTGGGTEAFF.

This chain joins TRBV28 and TRBJ2-1, with 7 bases aligning to TRBD1. V lost 6 bases, J lost 6 bases, and 2 bases stayed unmatched. This CDR3 contains 12 residues. In germline, CDR1 is MDHEN, CDR2 SYDVKM. CDR3 residues: CASRPGGNEQFF. The CDR3 bases are TGTGCCAGCAGACCAGGGGGCAATGAGCAGTTCTTC.

The CDR3 sequence is CSASGRDNEQFF. CDR3 bases: TGCAGTGCTAGTGGGCGGGACAATGAGCAGTTCTTC. The chain links TRBV20-1 to TRBJ2-1; tentatively, D is TRBD2 (5 bases). Trimming took off 3 bases at V and 5 bases at J, with 8 bases between the two ends. CDR1 is DFQATT, CDR2 SNEGSKA, per germline (reference sequence). This CDR3 spans 12 amino acids.

The CDR3 DNA reads TGTGCCAGCAGCTTAGCTCTCGGTGAGACCCAGTACTTC. As protein: CASSLALGETQYF. V usage is TRBV11-1 and J usage is TRBJ2-5; D gene uncertain. V was trimmed by 0 bases and J by 5 bases, leaving 7 bases between them. This CDR3 is built from 13 residues. The germline V gene encodes CDR1 SGHAT and CDR2 FQDESV (reference sequence).

J is TRBJ2-1 and V is TRBV6-5; D remains ambiguous. Germline CDR1 MNHEY, CDR2 SVGAGI. The CDR3 runs to 14 residues. V gave up 0 bases and J gave up 9 bases, with 12 bases separating them. CDR3 bases: TGTGCCAGCAGTTACTCCAGGTCTGGCAGTGAGCAGTTCTTC. Translation: CASSYSRSGSEQFF.

This clonotype turned up a few times. The CDR3 DNA is TGCGCCAGCGGGGACAGTCTGGATGGCTACACCTTC. It is translated as CASGDSLDGYTF. The genes are TRBV5-1 and TRBJ1-2; 7 bases align to TRBD1. Germline V lookup: CDR1 SGHRS, CDR2 YFSETQ. The junction had 6 bases not matched to a gene; V was cut back by 7 bases and J by 6 bases. CDR3 size: 12 residues.

This rearrangement joins TRBV13 to TRBJ2-2, with D unclear. From germline, CDR1 is PRHDT and CDR2 FYEKMQ (reference sequence). This CDR3 has 13 residues. V shed 1 base and J shed 4 bases, with 4 bases lying between them. Written as DNA, the CDR3 is TGTGCCAGCAGCTTAGTGGTCACCGGGGAGCTGTTTTTT. Encoded protein: CASSLVVTGELFF.

The chain employs TRBV4-3 and TRBJ2-1; no firm D call. The CDR3 extends over 15 amino acids. V was clipped by 0 bases and J by 2 bases, with 8 bases between them. Germline lookup yields CDR1 LGHNA and CDR2 YSLEER. This CDR3 reads CASSQDSVTYNEQFF. The DNA for the CDR3 is TGCGCCAGCAGCCAAGATTCGGTAACCTACAATGAGCAGTTCTTC.

V usage is TRBV5-6 and J usage is TRBJ1-3, with a possible D match to TRBD1 (5 bases). CDR1 is SGHDT and CDR2 is YYEEEE in the germline V gene. The V end lost 3 bases, the J end lost 0 bases, and 10 bases lay between the germline ends. The CDR3 has 15 amino acids. In nucleotides, the CDR3 is TGTGCCAGCAGCTGGGGACGGACCTCTGGAAACACCATATATTTT. This translates into CASSWGRTSGNTIYF.

This clonotype appeared once. V and J are TRBV30 and TRBJ1-2, with 7 positions matching TRBD1. Germline V gene data show CDR1 as GTSNPN and CDR2 as SVGIG (reference sequence). Trimming at V came to 4 bases and at J to 2 bases, leaving 4 bases not matched to a gene. The CDR3 spans 13 residues. This CDR3 is CAWNPGGNYGYTF. The DNA of the CDR3 is TGTGCCTGGAATCCAGGGGGGAACTATGGCTACACCTTC.

This rearrangement joins TRBV20-1 to TRBJ2-1; 16 bases agree with TRBD2. J gave up 7 bases and V 5 bases, and 2 bases lay outside the gene matches. The germline V gene has CDR1 DFQATT and CDR2 SNEGSKA (reference sequence). The CDR3 extends over 14 amino acids. CDR3 in DNA: TGCAGTGCTCCGGGACTAGCGGGAGGGAATGAGCAGTTCTTC. It yields the protein CSAPGLAGGNEQFF.

This clonotype showed up just a few times. This rearrangement joins TRBV10-3 to TRBJ2-1; 9 bases map to TRBD2. This CDR3 spans 17 amino acids. Germline trimming cut 0 bases from V and 5 bases from J; bases unmatched to any gene: 8. Per the germline V gene, CDR1 is ENHRY and CDR2 is SYGVKD. CDR3 nucleotide sequence: TGTGCCATCAGTGAGTCGAAGGCTAGCGGGGATAACAATGAGCAGTTCTTC. Translation gives CAISESKASGDNNEQFF.

This sequence joins TRBV29-1 and TRBJ2-7; perhaps D is TRBD1 or TRBD2 (5 bases each). In germline, CDR1 is SQVTM, CDR2 ANQGSEA. CDR3 size: 12 residues. Trimming removed 7 bases at V and 5 bases at J, with 15 bases between. The CDR3 coding sequence is TGCAGCGCCTACCTCCCGGGGCACGAGCAGTACTTC. Translation gives CSAYLPGHEQYF.

V and J are TRBV20-1 and TRBJ2-1, with TRBD2 matching 11 bases. This CDR3 has 15 residues. The V and J ends lost 6 bases and 7 bases, in that order; junction bases with no gene match: 11. Germline CDR1 is DFQATT and CDR2 is SNEGSKA (reference sequence). The CDR3 loop reads CSAPKLAGVSNEQFF. The CDR3, as DNA: TGCAGTGCCCCCAAACTAGCGGGAGTTTCAAATGAGCAGTTCTTC.